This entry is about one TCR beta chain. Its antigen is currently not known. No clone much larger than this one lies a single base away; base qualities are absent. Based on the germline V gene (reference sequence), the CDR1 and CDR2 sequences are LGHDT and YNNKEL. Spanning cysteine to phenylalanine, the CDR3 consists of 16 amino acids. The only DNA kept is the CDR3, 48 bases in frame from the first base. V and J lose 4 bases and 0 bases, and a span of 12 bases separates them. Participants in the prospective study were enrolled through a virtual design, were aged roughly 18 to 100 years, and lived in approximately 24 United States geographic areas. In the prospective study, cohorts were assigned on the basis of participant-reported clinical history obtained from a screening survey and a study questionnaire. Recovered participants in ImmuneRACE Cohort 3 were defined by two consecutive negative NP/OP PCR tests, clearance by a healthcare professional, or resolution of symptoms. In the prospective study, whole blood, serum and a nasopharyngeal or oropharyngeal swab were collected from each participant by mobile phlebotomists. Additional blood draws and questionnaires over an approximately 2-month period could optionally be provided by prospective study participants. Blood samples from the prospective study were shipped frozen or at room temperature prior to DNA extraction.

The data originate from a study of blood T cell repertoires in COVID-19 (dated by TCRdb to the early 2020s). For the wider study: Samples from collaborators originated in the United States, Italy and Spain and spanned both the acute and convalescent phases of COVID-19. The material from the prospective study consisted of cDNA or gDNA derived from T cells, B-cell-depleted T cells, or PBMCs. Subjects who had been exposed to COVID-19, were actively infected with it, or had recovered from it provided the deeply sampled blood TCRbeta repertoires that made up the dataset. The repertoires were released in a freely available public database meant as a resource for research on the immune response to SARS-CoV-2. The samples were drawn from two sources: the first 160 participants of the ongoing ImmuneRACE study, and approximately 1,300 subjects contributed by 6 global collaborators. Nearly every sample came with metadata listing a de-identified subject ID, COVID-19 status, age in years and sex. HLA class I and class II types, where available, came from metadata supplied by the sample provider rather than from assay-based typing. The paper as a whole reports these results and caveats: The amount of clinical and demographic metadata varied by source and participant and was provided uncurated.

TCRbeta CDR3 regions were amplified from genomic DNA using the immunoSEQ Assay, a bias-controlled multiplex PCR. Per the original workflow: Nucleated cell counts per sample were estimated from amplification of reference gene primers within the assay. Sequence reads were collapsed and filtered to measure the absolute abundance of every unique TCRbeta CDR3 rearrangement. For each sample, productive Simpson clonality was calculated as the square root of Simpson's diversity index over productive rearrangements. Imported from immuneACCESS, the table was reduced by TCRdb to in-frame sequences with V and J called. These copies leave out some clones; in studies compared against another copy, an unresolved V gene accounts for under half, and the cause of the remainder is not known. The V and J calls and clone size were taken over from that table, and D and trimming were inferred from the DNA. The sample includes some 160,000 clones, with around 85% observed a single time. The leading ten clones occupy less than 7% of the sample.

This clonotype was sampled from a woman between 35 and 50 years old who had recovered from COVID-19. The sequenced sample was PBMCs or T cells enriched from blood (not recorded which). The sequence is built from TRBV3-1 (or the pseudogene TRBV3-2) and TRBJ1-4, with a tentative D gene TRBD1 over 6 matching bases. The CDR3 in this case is CASSLQSGATNEKLFF. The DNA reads TGTGCCAGCAGCCTTCAATCAGGGGCAACTAATGAAAAACTGTTTTTT.